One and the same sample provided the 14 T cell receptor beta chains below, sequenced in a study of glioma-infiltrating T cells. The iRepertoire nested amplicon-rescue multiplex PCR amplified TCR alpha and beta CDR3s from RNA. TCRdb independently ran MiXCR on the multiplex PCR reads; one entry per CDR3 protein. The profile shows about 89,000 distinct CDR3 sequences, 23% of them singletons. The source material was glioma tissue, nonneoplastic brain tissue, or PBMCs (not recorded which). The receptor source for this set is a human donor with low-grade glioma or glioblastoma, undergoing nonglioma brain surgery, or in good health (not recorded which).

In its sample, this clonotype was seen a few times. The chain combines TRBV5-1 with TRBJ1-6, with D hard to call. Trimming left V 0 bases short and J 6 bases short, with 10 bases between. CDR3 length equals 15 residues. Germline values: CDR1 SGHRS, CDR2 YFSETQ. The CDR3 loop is CASSLVASSNSPLHF. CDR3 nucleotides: TGCGCCAGCAGCTTGGTCGCCAGTAGTAATTCACCCCTCCACTTT.

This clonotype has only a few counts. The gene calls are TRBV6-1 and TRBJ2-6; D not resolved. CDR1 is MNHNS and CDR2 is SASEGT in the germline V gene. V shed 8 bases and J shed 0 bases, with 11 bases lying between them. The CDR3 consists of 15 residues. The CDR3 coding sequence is TGTGCCAGCCATGCTCGGGCCTCTGGGGCCAACGTCCTGACTTTC. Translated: CASHARASGANVLTF.

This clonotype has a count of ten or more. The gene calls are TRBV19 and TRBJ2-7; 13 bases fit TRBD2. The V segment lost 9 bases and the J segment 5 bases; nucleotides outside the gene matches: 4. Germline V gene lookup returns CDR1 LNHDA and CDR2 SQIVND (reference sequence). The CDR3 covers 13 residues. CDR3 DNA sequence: TGTGCCAGCCGGGGGACTAGCGGGAACGAGCAGTACTTC. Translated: CASRGTSGNEQYF.

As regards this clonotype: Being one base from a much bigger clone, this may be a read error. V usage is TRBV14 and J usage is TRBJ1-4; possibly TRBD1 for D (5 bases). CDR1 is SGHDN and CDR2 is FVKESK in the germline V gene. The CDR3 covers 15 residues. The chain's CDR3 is CASSREGATNERLFF. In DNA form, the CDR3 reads TGTGCCAGCAGCCGAGAAGGGGCAACTAATGAAAGACTGTTTTTT.

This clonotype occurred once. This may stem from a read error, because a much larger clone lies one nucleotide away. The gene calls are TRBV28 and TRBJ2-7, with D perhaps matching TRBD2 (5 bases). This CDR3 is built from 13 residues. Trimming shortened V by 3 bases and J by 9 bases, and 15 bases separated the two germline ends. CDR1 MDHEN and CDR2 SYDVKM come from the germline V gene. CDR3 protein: CASSLAPPSGQYF. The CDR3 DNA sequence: TGTGCCAGCAGTTTGGCCCCCCCCAGCGGGCAGTACTTC.

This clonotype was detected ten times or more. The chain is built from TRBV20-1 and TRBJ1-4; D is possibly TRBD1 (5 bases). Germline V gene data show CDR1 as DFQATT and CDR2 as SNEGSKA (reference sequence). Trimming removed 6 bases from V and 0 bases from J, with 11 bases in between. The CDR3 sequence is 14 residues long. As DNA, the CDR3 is TGCAGTGCACGAAAGGGGTCAACTAATGAAAAACTGTTTTTT. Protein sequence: CSARKGSTNEKLFF.

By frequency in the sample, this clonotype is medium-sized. The CDR3 DNA sequence: TGTGCCAGCAGTTTTGACAGAAATCAGCCCCAGCATTTT. It specifies CASSFDRNQPQHF. This chain uses TRBV27 with TRBJ1-5; D possibly corresponds to TRBD1 (5 bases). Between the trimmed V and J ends, which lost 3 bases and 4 bases, there was a span of 7 bases. Germline CDR1 MNHEY, CDR2 SMNVEV (reference sequence). The CDR3 sequence is 13 residues long.

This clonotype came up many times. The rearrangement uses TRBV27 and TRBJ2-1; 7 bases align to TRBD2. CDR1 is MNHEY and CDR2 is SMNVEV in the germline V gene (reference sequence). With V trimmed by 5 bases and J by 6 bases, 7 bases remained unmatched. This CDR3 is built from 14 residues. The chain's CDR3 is CASSRTRTSNEQFF. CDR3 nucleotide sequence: TGTGCCAGCAGTCGGACTAGGACGTCCAATGAGCAGTTCTTC.

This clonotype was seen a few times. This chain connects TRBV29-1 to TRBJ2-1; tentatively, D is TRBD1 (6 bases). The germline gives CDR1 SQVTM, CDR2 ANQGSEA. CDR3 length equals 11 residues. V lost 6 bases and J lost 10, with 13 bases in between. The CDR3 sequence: CSVHRGGEQFF. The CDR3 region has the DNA TGCAGCGTCCACAGAGGGGGAGAGCAGTTCTTC.

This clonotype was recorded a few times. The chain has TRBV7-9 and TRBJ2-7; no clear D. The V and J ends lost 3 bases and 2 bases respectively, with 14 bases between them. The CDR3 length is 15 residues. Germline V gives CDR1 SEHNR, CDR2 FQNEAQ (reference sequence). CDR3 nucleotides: TGTGCCAGCAGCTTTAGTGACTCATGGACCTACGAGCAGTACTTC. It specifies CASSFSDSWTYEQYF. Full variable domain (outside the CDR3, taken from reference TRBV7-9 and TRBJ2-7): DTGVSQNPRHKITKRGQNVTFRCDPISEHNRLYWYRQTLGQGPEFLTYFQNEAQLEKSRLLSDRFSAERPKGSFSTLEIQRTEQGDSAMYLCASSFSDSWTYEQYFGPGTRLTVT.

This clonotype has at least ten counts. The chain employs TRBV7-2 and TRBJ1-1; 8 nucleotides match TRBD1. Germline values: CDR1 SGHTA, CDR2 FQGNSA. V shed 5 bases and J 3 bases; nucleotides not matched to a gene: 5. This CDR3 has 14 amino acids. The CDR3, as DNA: TGTGCCAGCAGCAGGACAGGGCGGGACACTGAAGCTTTCTTT. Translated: CASSRTGRDTEAFF.

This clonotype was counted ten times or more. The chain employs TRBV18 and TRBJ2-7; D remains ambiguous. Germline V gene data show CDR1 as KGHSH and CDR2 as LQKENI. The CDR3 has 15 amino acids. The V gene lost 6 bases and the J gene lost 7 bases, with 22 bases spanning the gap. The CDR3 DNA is TGTGCCAGCTCCCCTCCGGACGGGCCGATGAGGGAGCAGTACTTC. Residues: CASSPPDGPMREQYF. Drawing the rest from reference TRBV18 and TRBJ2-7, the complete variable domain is NAGVMQNPRHLVRRRGQEARLRCSPMKGHSHVYWYRQLPEEGLKFMVYLQKENIIDESGMPKERFSAEFPKEGPSILRIQQVVRGDSAAYFCASSPPDGPMREQYFGPGTRLTVT.

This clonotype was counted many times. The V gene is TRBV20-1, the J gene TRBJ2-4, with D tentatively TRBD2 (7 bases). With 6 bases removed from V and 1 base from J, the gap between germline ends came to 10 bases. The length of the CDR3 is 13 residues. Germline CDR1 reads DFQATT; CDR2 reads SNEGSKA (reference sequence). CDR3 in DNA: TGCAGTGCCCGGGGGGCGGCCAAAAACATTCAGTACTTC. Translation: CSARGAAKNIQYF.

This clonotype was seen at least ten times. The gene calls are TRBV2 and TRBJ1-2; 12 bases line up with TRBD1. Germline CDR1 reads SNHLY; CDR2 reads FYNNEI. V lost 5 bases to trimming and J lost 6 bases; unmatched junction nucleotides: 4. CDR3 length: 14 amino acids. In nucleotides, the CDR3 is TGTGCCAGCAGTCGGGACAGGGGGCCGGATGGCTACACCTTC. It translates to CASSRDRGPDGYTF.